These 8 T cell receptor beta chains originate from one sample sequenced in a study of brain T cells in children with intractable seizures. Produced via immunoSEQ multiplex PCR; TCRdb's table is partial and in-frame only. Of 100,000 to 120,000 clones listed, under 95% are singletons. The material was peripheral blood, obtained at surgery. The receptor source for this set is a boy in the first two years of life with hemimegalencephaly and intractable seizures.

This chain uses TRBV2 with TRBJ2-7; D is unresolved. V shed 7 bases and J shed 0 bases, with 13 bases lying between them. The CDR3 has 14 residues. Per germline, CDR1 SNHLY and CDR2 FYNNEI. CDR3 nucleotides: TGTGCCAGCAAAGCCGACCTAAGCTCCTACGAGCAGTACTTC. Residues: CASKADLSSYEQYF.

The chain employs TRBV28 and TRBJ2-1; no firm D call. CDR1 and CDR2 from the germline V gene are MDHEN and SYDVKM. The CDR3 loop spans 12 amino acids. V was trimmed by 3 bases and J by 5 bases, leaving 5 bases between them. DNA of the CDR3: TGTGCCAGCAGTTTGACGAACAATGAGCAGTTCTTC. Translation gives CASSLTNNEQFF.

The chain employs TRBV6-6 and TRBJ1-2; D is perhaps TRBD1 (6 bases). V was trimmed by 5 bases and J by 4 bases, leaving 14 bases between them. Germline CDR1 MNHNY, CDR2 SVGAGI (reference sequence). There are 14 residues in the CDR3. The CDR3 nucleotides read TGTGCCAGCAGTGTTGGCAGGGGAACCTATGGCTACACCTTC. It codes for CASSVGRGTYGYTF.

The chain's CDR3 is CASKRGQGEIYGYTF. Written as DNA, the CDR3 is TGTGCCAGTAAAAGGGGACAGGGAGAAATCTATGGCTACACCTTC. V is TRBV19 and J is TRBJ1-2; 9 bases match TRBD1. CDR3 length: 15 amino acids. Germline CDR1 reads LNHDA; CDR2 reads SQIVND (reference sequence). V lost 7 bases and J lost 4; bases outside the gene matches: 10. Drawing the rest from reference TRBV19 and TRBJ1-2, the complete variable domain is DGGITQSPKYLFRKEGQNVTLSCEQNLNHDAMYWYRQDPGQGLRLIYYSQIVNDFQKGDIAEGYSVSREKKESFPLTVTSAQKNPTAFYLCASKRGQGEIYGYTFGSGTRLTVV.

V is TRBV19 and J is TRBJ2-3, with a tentative D call TRBD1 (6 bases). V gave up 3 bases and J gave up 5 bases, with 12 bases separating them. This CDR3 has 14 residues. Germline-derived CDR1 and CDR2 are LNHDA and SQIVND (reference sequence). The CDR3 nucleotides read TGTGCCAGTAGTATGGGGGCTCCCCAAGATACGCAGTATTTT. Its protein product is CASSMGAPQDTQYF.

V usage is TRBV9 and J usage is TRBJ2-3; unclear D gene. This CDR3 is built from 14 residues. Germline CDR1 reads SGDLS; CDR2 reads YYNGEE. Trimming removed 2 bases from V and 2 bases from J, with 9 bases in between. DNA of the CDR3: TGTGCCAGCAGCGTTTACGATTACACAGATACGCAGTATTTT. Protein: CASSVYDYTDTQYF.

This rearrangement joins TRBV3-1 (or the pseudogene TRBV3-2) to TRBJ2-2; the D is unclear. CDR3 length: 11 amino acids. Germline V gives CDR1 LGHDT, CDR2 YNNKEL (reference sequence). The V end was cut by 2 bases, the J end by 6 bases, with 1 base between. CDR3 DNA: TGTGCCAGCAGCCAATCCGGGGAGCTGTTTTTT. As protein: CASSQSGELFF.

The chain recombines TRBV4-3 with TRBJ2-7; TRBD2 agrees at 8 bases. The CDR3 sequence is 18 residues long. Losses at the gene ends were 0 bases for V and 3 bases for J; bases not matched to a gene: 13. Germline V lookup: CDR1 LGHNA, CDR2 YSLEER. CDR3 sequence reads: CASSQDGAGGGRNYEQYF. CDR3 DNA: TGCGCCAGCAGCCAAGATGGTGCCGGGGGGGGCAGGAACTACGAGCAGTACTTC.